This T cell receptor (beta chain) emerged from a study of blood T cell repertoires in COVID-19. Study-level background: Acute and convalescent COVID-19 samples came from the United States, Italy and Spain. PBMCs, B-cell-depleted T cells, or T cells provided the cDNA or gDNA that made up the material.

Germline CDR1 and CDR2: LGHNA and YSLEER. J gave up 1 base and V 4 bases, and 5 bases lay outside the gene matches. The CDR3 sequence is 18 residues long. Original handling: How many nucleated cells were present was estimated from reference gene primer amplification. The assay was immunoSEQ multiplex PCR, and TCRdb's table has in-frame clones only and misses some. From that table come the V and J calls and clone size; the DNA was used to work out D and trimming. Of 35,000 to 45,000 clones in the sample, around 81% are singletons; the top ten hold about 15%. The clonotype originates from a human donor in a cohort sampled during active COVID-19. The chain joins TRBV4-3 to TRBJ2-2; the match to TRBD2 covers 14 bases. The sequenced material came from peripheral blood. The CDR3 is CASSPGLAGGRNTGELFF. Written as DNA, the CDR3 is TGCGCCAGCAGCCCCGGACTAGCGGGGGGCCGGAACACCGGGGAGCTGTTTTTT.